This TCR beta chain stems from a study of OX40 agonist ivuxolimab in advanced cancers. Systemic immunosuppression or autoimmune disease history was grounds to exclude patients. Points from the study as a whole: Researchers report that CD8+ T cells had, on average, more expanded clones than CD4+. Several nonresponders also turned out to have low normalized T-cell clonal expansion. The authors did not determine the antigen specificity of the expanded peripheral T cells.

With respect to this clone: What it binds is unknown.

The assay was immunoSEQ multiplex PCR, and TCRdb's table has in-frame clones only and misses some. This table holds about 86,000 clones, roughly nine tenths found once. The clonotype originates from an adult with an advanced solid tumor such as melanoma, head and neck, liver or kidney cancer. The sequencing used CD4+ or CD8+ T cells sorted from blood, collected in a trial of the OX40 agonist ivuxolimab.

For the CDR3, the DNA is TGTGCCAGCTCACCAGGAGCGGGAGGTTACGAGACCCAGTACTTC. Amino acid sequence: CASSPGAGGYETQYF. This sequence joins TRBV18 and TRBJ2-5, with 9 bases that match TRBD2. CDR3 length equals 15 residues. V was pared by 2 bases and J by 5 bases, with 6 bases of the junction left unmatched. The germline gives CDR1 KGHSH, CDR2 LQKENI.